This T cell receptor (beta chain) was sequenced during a study of shared clonotypes between healthy human individuals. Study outcomes and limitations: Clonotypes which were not shared had lower generation probabilities than clonotypes that all four donors shared.

The authors' processing: Because ImmunoSEQ provided only junction sequences with no quality scores, the filtering differed. Clones were sequenced by immunoSEQ multiplex PCR, and TCRdb holds only the in-frame ones, with some missing. V, J and clone size are taken as reported in that table, and D and trimming were inferred from the DNA itself. This sample carries more than 500,000 clones, 95% to 96% of them seen once, and the ten largest clones take nearly 0.065%. Germline CDR1 SGHNT, CDR2 YYREEE (reference sequence). With 0 bases clipped from V and 4 bases from J, the junction kept 6 bases outside the gene matches. This CDR3 spans 15 amino acids. Details on this clone: No antigen is known for it.

CD4+ cells underwent separation, giving CD45RA+ naive and CD45RA-negative memory subsets. This chain connects TRBV5-4 to TRBJ2-7; 8 nucleotides match TRBD1. The sequence derives from a woman aged 25 to 45 in good health. Sequencing was performed on naive CD4+ T cells sorted from blood. Subset meaning: CD45RA+ positively selected. The CDR3 here is CASSLEGQGPYEQYF. The DNA for the CDR3 is TGTGCCAGCAGCTTGGAAGGACAGGGACCTTACGAGCAGTACTTC.